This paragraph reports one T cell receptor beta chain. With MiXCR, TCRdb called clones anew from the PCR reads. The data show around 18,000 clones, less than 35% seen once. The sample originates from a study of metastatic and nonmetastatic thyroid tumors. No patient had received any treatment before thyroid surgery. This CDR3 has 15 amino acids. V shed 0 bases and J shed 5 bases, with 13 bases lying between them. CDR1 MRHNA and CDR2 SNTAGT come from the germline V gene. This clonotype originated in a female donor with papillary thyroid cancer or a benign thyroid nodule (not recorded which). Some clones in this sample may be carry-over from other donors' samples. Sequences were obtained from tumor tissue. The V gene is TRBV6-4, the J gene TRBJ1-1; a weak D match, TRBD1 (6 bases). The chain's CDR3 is CASSDSMGAGTEAFF. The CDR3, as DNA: TGTGCCAGCAGTGACTCAATGGGGGCTGGGACTGAAGCTTTCTTT.